The following is a TCR beta chain sequence with its context. The time point is: peripheral blood 6 weeks after treatment start. These data are taken from a study of PD-L1 blockade in urothelial cancer. The repertoire was sequenced with immunoSEQ multiplex PCR; TCRdb's copy has only in-frame clones and lacks some. The repertoire consists of about 120,000 clones, with around 89% occurring once and the leading ten covering 1.5% to 2%. The clonotype was recovered from a man between 60 and 75 years old with urothelial cancer. The sample here was PBMCs, taken around atezolizumab (anti-PD-L1) treatment.

CDR3 in DNA: TGCGCCAGCAGCCAAGATCATTGGCAGGGTAGGGACTCTGGAAACACCATATATTTT. This translates into CASSQDHWQGRDSGNTIYF. The V and J genes are TRBV4-3 and TRBJ1-3; D might be TRBD1 (5 bases). The CDR3 consists of 19 residues. CDR1 is LGHNA, CDR2 YSLEER, per germline. V was clipped by 0 bases and J by 0 bases, with 18 bases between them.